The rows below give T cell receptor beta chains drawn from one sample of a study of blood T cell repertoires in COVID-19. Libraries were prepared by immunoSEQ multiplex PCR; TCRdb keeps only in-frame clonotypes and omits some of them. Among some 200,000 clones listed, 82% were seen once. Sequencing used peripheral blood. These receptors all come from a woman in her 70s with COVID-19, enrolled during active disease. The CDR3 runs from the conserved cysteine through the conserved F or W. D genes are given only for firm matches. For some rows the clone size is stated as once, few or many, or as a class when expanded; others skip it.

>TRBV5-6|once|-|TRBJ1-4
TGTGCCAGCAGCTTCGGACTAAATGAAAAACTGTTTTTT
CASSFGLNEKLFF
>TRBV27|-|TRBD2|TRBJ2-1
TGTGCCAGCAGTTTATCGGGAGTGGTAGGCGGGAGGGTATACAATGAGCAGTTCTTC
CASSLSGVVGGRVYNEQFF
>TRBV9|-|TRBD1|TRBJ1-5
TGTGCCAGCAGCGTCGGGACAGGTTCCAATCAGCCCCAGCATTTT
CASSVGTGSNQPQHF
>TRBV27|-|-|TRBJ2-7
TGTGCCAGCAGTTTATCCACTGCCTACGAGCAGTACTTC
CASSLSTAYEQYF
>TRBV29-1|-|-|TRBJ1-3
TGCAGCGTCGGGAGCTCTGGAAACACCATATATTTT
CSVGSSGNTIYF
>TRBV30|-|TRBD1|TRBJ2-7
TGTGCCTGGAGTGTAAAGGGGGCTCCCCTGGACGAGCAGTACTTC
CAWSVKGAPLDEQYF
>TRBV27|few|-|TRBJ1-6
TGTGCCAGCAGTTTAACTTTACAGGCAATAACCCGGGCCCTCCACTTT
CASSLTLQAITRALHF
>TRBV11-1|-|TRBD2|TRBJ2-5
TGTGCCAGCACGCCCCAGGATAGCGGGGAAGAGACCCAGTACTTC
CASTPQDSGEETQYF
>TRBV19|once|TRBD1|TRBJ1-2
TGTGCCAGTAGCGCCGTAACGACAGGGATCTATGGCTACACCTTC
CASSAVTTGIYGYTF
>TRBV28|-|-|TRBJ2-7
TGTGCCAGCAGTTTCGGGGGGCGTTTGGACGAGCAGTACTTC
CASSFGGRLDEQYF
>TRBV29-1|-|-|TRBJ1-2
TGCAGCGTTTATGTGGAGTCAGGGAAGGCCTATGGCTACACCTTC
CSVYVESGKAYGYTF
>TRBV7-9|-|-|TRBJ1-2
TGTGCCAGCAGCTTAGGAGGACAGCAAGGCGGCTACACCTTC
CASSLGGQQGGYTF
>TRBV29-1|-|-|TRBJ1-2
TGCAGCGTTGCGCAAAGGGGGTCCTATGGCTACACCTTC
CSVAQRGSYGYTF
>TRBV9|-|TRBD1|TRBJ2-1
TGTGCCAGCAGCCGGACAGGGTACGACAATGAGCAGTTCTTC
CASSRTGYDNEQFF
>TRBV2|-|TRBD2|TRBJ2-3
TGTGCCGCCGGGGGACTAGCGGGCACAGATACGCAGTATTTT
CAAGGLAGTDTQYF
>TRBV2|-|TRBD2|TRBJ2-7
TGTGCCAGCAGTGAAAGCGGGAGATCCCCCTACGAGCAGTACTTC
CASSESGRSPYEQYF
>TRBV15|-|-|TRBJ1-1
TGTGCCACCAGCAGAGGAGAGACAGTGAACACTGAAGCTTTCTTT
CATSRGETVNTEAFF
>TRBV4-1|-|TRBD2|TRBJ2-7
TGCGCCAGCAGCCAACTAATTAGCGGGGGATCTTACGAGCAGTGCTTC
CASSQLISGGSYEQCF
>TRBV6-5|-|TRBD1|TRBJ1-4
TGTGCCAGCAGTATCCCCGACAGGGAAGTCGGAAAACTGTTTTTT
CASSIPDREVGKLFF
>TRBV12-5|-|TRBD2|TRBJ2-5
TGTGCTAGTGGTTTGGGACTAGCGGGGTCCCAAGAGACCCAGTACTTC
CASGLGLAGSQETQYF
>TRBV28|few|-|TRBJ1-2
TGTGCCAGCAGTTTAACGGGCCGTCTAGGGGGCTATGGCTACACCTTC
CASSLTGRLGGYGYTF
>TRBV30|-|-|TRBJ2-3
TGTGCCTGGGCCGCGGGGGCCGGGTTGGATACGCAGTATTTT
CAWAAGAGLDTQYF
>TRBV19|-|-|TRBJ1-2
TGTGCCAGCACTAGTCAGGCGGGCTACTATGGCTACACCTTC
CASTSQAGYYGYTF
>TRBV18|once|-|TRBJ1-4
TGTGCCAGCTCACCACTCGCGGGTACTGAAAAACTGTTTTTT
CASSPLAGTEKLFF
>TRBV5-1|-|TRBD1|TRBJ1-6
TGCGCCAGCAGCACCTCGACAGGGGCAGGTAATTCACCCCTCCACTTT
CASSTSTGAGNSPLHF
>TRBV6-5|-|TRBD2|TRBJ2-7
TGTGCCAGCAGCGTTATAGCGGGAGGGGGCGAGCAGTACTTC
CASSVIAGGGEQYF
>TRBV7-9|-|TRBD2|TRBJ2-7
TGTGCCAGCAGCCCACTAGCGGGAGGCGAGCAGTACTTC
CASSPLAGGEQYF
>TRBV6-6|-|TRBD2|TRBJ2-7
TGTGCCAGCAGACCCGGACTAGCGGGAGGAGACGAGCAGTACTTC
CASRPGLAGGDEQYF
>TRBV30|once|TRBD1|TRBJ2-5
TGTGCCTGGAGTTCGACAGGGGGCCCCCAAGAGACCCAGTACTTC
CAWSSTGGPQETQYF
>TRBV6-2/TRBV6-3|-|TRBD2|TRBJ2-7
TGTGCCAGCAGTTATCCCCGACTAGCGGGAGGGCCTCTTTACGAGCAGTACTTC
CASSYPRLAGGPLYEQYF
>TRBV10-3|-|-|TRBJ1-4
TGTGCCATCAGTGAGTCGGGCAGTGATAATGAAAAACTGTTTTTT
CAISESGSDNEKLFF
>TRBV19|-|-|TRBJ1-5
TGTGCCAGTAGTATCGTCGGGGTTAGCAATCAGCCCCAGCATTTT
CASSIVGVSNQPQHF
>TRBV7-9|-|TRBD1|TRBJ2-1
TGTGCCAGCAGCTTCAGGACAGGTCTCTATTCTGAGCAGTTCTTC
CASSFRTGLYSEQFF
>TRBV7-9|-|TRBD2|TRBJ2-5
TGTGCCAGCAGCATCCTAGCGGGAGCGGAGACCCAGTACTTC
CASSILAGAETQYF
>TRBV28|few|-|TRBJ2-7
TGTGCCAGCAGTTTGACTCCAACCTACGAGCAGTACTTC
CASSLTPTYEQYF
>TRBV6-5|-|TRBD2|TRBJ2-1
TGTGCCAGCACCGCCGGGACTAGCGATTTCGATGAGCAGTTCTTC
CASTAGTSDFDEQFF
>TRBV7-9|-|-|TRBJ2-2
TGTGCCAGCAGTCTTAGGCCCAGGGTTCGGAACACCGGGGAGCTGTTTTTT
CASSLRPRVRNTGELFF
>TRBV5-6|-|-|TRBJ2-5
TGTGCCAGCAGCTTGGTTGCGGGGGCGGCCGGGGAGACCCAGTACTTC
CASSLVAGAAGETQYF
>TRBV7-3|-|-|TRBJ2-6
TGTGCCAGCAGCCCCTCAGGGGCCCACTCTGGGGCCAACGTCCTGACTTTC
CASSPSGAHSGANVLTF
>TRBV10-3|-|-|TRBJ2-7
TGTGCCATCAGTGAGGGCGGCTCCTACGAGCAGTACTTC
CAISEGGSYEQYF
>TRBV4-2|-|TRBD1|TRBJ2-7
TGTGCCAGCAGCCAACAGGCAGTGACAGGGGGCTACGAGCAGTACTTC
CASSQQAVTGGYEQYF
>TRBV2|-|TRBD1|TRBJ2-7
TGTGCCAGCACTATTCATACAGGGGGCGAGCAGTACTTC
CASTIHTGGEQYF
>TRBV28|-|TRBD2|TRBJ2-3
TGTGCCAGCAGCGGGACTAGCGGGAAAGTAGTCACAGATACGCAGTATTTT
CASSGTSGKVVTDTQYF
>TRBV19|-|TRBD2|TRBJ2-1
TGTGCCAGTAGTAGTAGCGGGGTTCTTTACAATGAGCAGTTCTTC
CASSSSGVLYNEQFF
>TRBV7-8|-|-|TRBJ1-5
TGTGCCAGCAGCTTAGAGGGGGACGGAAGGTACAATCAGCCCCAGCATTTT
CASSLEGDGRYNQPQHF
>TRBV18|-|TRBD2|TRBJ2-5
TGTGCCAGCTCCGGACTAGCGAGAGAGACCCAGTACTTC
CASSGLARETQYF
>TRBV18|-|TRBD1|TRBJ2-7
TGTGCCAGCTCACCAGGTGCGACAGGGGCCTACGAGCAGTACTTC
CASSPGATGAYEQYF
>TRBV30|-|TRBD2|TRBJ2-7
TGTGCCTGGAGTGTAACTAGCGAGTACTACGAGCAGTACTTC
CAWSVTSEYYEQYF
>TRBV6-2/TRBV6-3|-|-|TRBJ1-6
TGTGCCAGCAGTCCGGGTAATTCACCCCTCCACTTT
CASSPGNSPLHF
>TRBV28|-|TRBD1|TRBJ1-1
TGTGCCAGCAGTTTCTATGACAGGGGGGCGAGTGCCGACACTGAAGCTTTCTTT
CASSFYDRGASADTEAFF
>TRBV3-1/TRBV3-2|-|-|TRBJ2-2
TGTGCCAGCAGCCAAGACAGGGGAAGGTACGGCGGGGAGCTGTTTTTT
CASSQDRGRYGGELFF
>TRBV2|-|TRBD2|TRBJ2-5
TGTGCCAGCAGTGATACTAGCGGGAGCTACGAGACCCAGTACTTC
CASSDTSGSYETQYF
>TRBV4-1|-|-|TRBJ1-3
TGCGCCAGCAGCCAAGATCGAACAGGCTACGGAAACACCATATATTTT
CASSQDRTGYGNTIYF
>TRBV12-3/TRBV12-4|-|-|TRBJ1-2
TGTGCCAGCAGTTCAGGGGTGAGCTATGGCTACACCTTC
CASSSGVSYGYTF
>TRBV5-1|-|-|TRBJ1-5
TGCGCCAGCAGCTTAGTAACAGGGACTCAGCCCCAGCATTTT
CASSLVTGTQPQHF
>TRBV28|-|TRBD2|TRBJ2-1
TGTGCCAGCAGCCCAGGGGGACTAGCGGGAGGGCGAGAGCAGTTCTTC
CASSPGGLAGGREQFF
>TRBV28|-|-|TRBJ1-3
TGTGCCAGCAGTTTCGCCGACACCTCTGGAAACACCATATATTTT
CASSFADTSGNTIYF
>TRBV5-4|-|-|TRBJ2-7
TGTGCCAGCAGCTTCTATGGACAGACCTACGAGCAGTACTTC
CASSFYGQTYEQYF
>TRBV5-1|-|-|TRBJ1-2
TGCGCCAGCAGACAATCGATAACAGGCAACTATGGCTACACCTTC
CASRQSITGNYGYTF